This entry is about one TCR beta chain. Its antigen is undetermined. Germline-derived CDR1 and CDR2 are SGHTA and FQGNSA. This CDR3 is 14 amino acids long. V was pared by 4 bases and J by 10 bases, with 8 bases of the junction left unmatched. Assay used: immunoSEQ multiplex PCR; TCRdb lists only in-frame clones, some missing. The data hold roughly 73,000 clones, with around nine tenths observed a single time. This entry comes from a study of OX40 agonist ivuxolimab in advanced cancers. Study summary: Earlier anti-PD-1, anti-PD-L1 or anti-CTLA-4 therapy was permitted; about 39% had received some.

Broader study findings: At doses 0.1 to 3.0 mg/kg, CD4+ and CD8+ clones expanded.

This TCR was recovered from an adult with an advanced solid tumor such as melanoma, head and neck, liver or kidney cancer. This chain connects TRBV7-2 to TRBJ2-1; TRBD1 matches 9 bases. The specimen was CD4+ or CD8+ T cells sorted from blood, collected in a trial of the OX40 agonist ivuxolimab. This CDR3 is CASSSGDRVLEQFF. The CDR3 coding sequence is TGTGCCAGCAGCTCAGGGGACAGGGTGCTAGAGCAGTTCTTC.